The 20 T cell receptor beta chains reported below all come from one sample, sequenced in a study of spatial heterogeneity in lung cancer. Time point noted: sample taken at primary tumor resection. TCRdb fed the 5' RACE reads into MiXCR, producing one record per CDR3 protein. The sample lists about 38,000 distinct CDR3 sequences; 7.5% were seen once. Sequenced here: PBMCs, sampled at surgery. Source of these receptors: a male donor with early-stage non-small cell lung cancer.

Many counts were recorded for this clonotype. V is TRBV5-1 and J is TRBJ2-1; 10 nucleotides line up with TRBD1. This CDR3 is 15 amino acids long. Germline lookup yields CDR1 SGHRS and CDR2 YFSETQ. J was trimmed by 6 bases and V by 4 bases; bases with no gene match: 7. Here the CDR3 DNA reads TGCGCCAGCAGCCTGGGACAGGGGAACGTCAATGAGCAGTTCTTC. Protein: CASSLGQGNVNEQFF.

This clonotype was seen more than once but under ten times. The chain combines TRBV20-1 with TRBJ1-1; no definite D call. From germline, CDR1 is DFQATT and CDR2 SNEGSKA (reference sequence). The CDR3 runs to 12 residues. V lost 7 bases to trimming and J lost 1 base, with 10 bases between them. CDR3: CSGLEPNTEAFF. The CDR3, as DNA: TGCAGTGGGCTAGAACCGAACACTGAAGCTTTCTTT.

This clonotype has just a few counts. The chain joins TRBV4-2 to TRBJ1-4, with D possibly matching TRBD1 (6 bases). This CDR3 region has 16 residues. The V gene's germline CDR1 is LGHNA and CDR2 YNFKEQ. The V gene lost 0 bases and the J gene lost 3 bases, with 11 bases spanning the gap. CDR3 DNA sequence: TGTGCCAGCAGCCAAGATCGAGGGGGGGCTAATGAAAAACTGTTTTTT. As protein: CASSQDRGGANEKLFF.

In its sample, this clonotype was seen many times. The genes are TRBV7-3 and TRBJ1-1; no reliable D call. The CDR3 sequence is 16 residues long. V was trimmed by 5 bases and J by 0 bases, leaving 16 bases between them. CDR1 and CDR2 (germline): SGHTA, FQGTGA. The CDR3 region has the DNA TGTGCCAGCAGCCCAGTGGGAAACGGAGTGAACACTGAAGCTTTCTTT. It yields the protein CASSPVGNGVNTEAFF. Using reference TRBV7-3 and TRBJ1-1 for the parts outside the CDR3, the full variable domain is GAGVSQTPSNKVTEKGKYVELRCDPISGHTALYWYRQSLGQGPEFLIYFQGTGAADDSGLPNDRFFAVRPEGSVSTLKIQRTERGDSAVYLCASSPVGNGVNTEAFFGQGTRLTVV.

This clonotype was counted at least ten times. The chain links TRBV12-3 or TRBV12-4 to TRBJ1-6; D uncertain. V lost 5 bases and J lost 8, with 13 bases in between. This CDR3 comprises 14 residues. CDR3 sequence reads: CASSPQETYSPLHF. In nucleotides, the CDR3 is TGTGCCAGCAGTCCCCAGGAGACCTATTCACCCCTCCACTTT.

This clonotype was counted a few times. V usage is TRBV3-1 and J usage is TRBJ2-3; maybe TRBD1 (6 bases). The germline CDR1 and CDR2 sequences are LGHDT and YNNKEL (reference sequence). The CDR3 contains 18 residues. Trimming took off 0 bases at V and 2 bases at J, with 18 bases between the two ends. CDR3 DNA: TGTGCCAGCAGCCAAGAGGGGGTAGCAGGGGATTACACAGATACGCAGTATTTT. It codes for CASSQEGVAGDYTDTQYF.

V and J are TRBV6-2 or TRBV6-3 and TRBJ1-5, with 7 bases that match TRBD1. Germline V gene sequence: CDR1 MNHEY, CDR2 SVGEGT. The V and J ends lost 7 bases and 3 bases, in that order; junction bases with no gene match: 6. This CDR3 is built from 14 residues. The CDR3 spells CASTRQGDNQPQHF. The CDR3 DNA reads TGTGCCAGCACCCGACAGGGTGACAATCAGCCCCAGCATTTT.

This clonotype was counted at least ten times. Here the CDR3 DNA reads TGCAGCGCACGGGGGTTGAACACTGAAGCTTTCTTT. Amino acids: CSARGLNTEAFF. The chain couples TRBV29-1 to TRBJ1-1; possibly TRBD1 for D (5 bases). V lost 7 bases, J lost 0 bases, and 9 bases lay in between. In germline, CDR1 is SQVTM, CDR2 ANQGSEA. CDR3 length: 12 residues.

The chain carries TRBV18 and TRBJ2-1, with a weak D call TRBD2 (5 bases). V was trimmed by 3 bases and J by 10 bases, leaving 16 bases between them. Germline V CDR1 and CDR2: KGHSH, LQKENI. The CDR3 spans 14 residues. CDR3 loop: CASSPGEGFREQFF. The CDR3 region has the DNA TGTGCCAGCTCACCCGGCGAGGGATTCCGAGAGCAGTTCTTC. Filled out from reference TRBV18 and TRBJ2-1, the complete variable domain reads NAGVMQNPRHLVRRRGQEARLRCSPMKGHSHVYWYRQLPEEGLKFMVYLQKENIIDESGMPKERFSAEFPKEGPSILRIQQVVRGDSAAYFCASSPGEGFREQFFGPGTRLTVL.

The table lists this clonotype with a few counts. This is likely a read error, given that the CDR3 carries no conserved phenylalanine or tryptophan at its end. V and J are TRBV4-3 and TRBJ1-1; D is ambiguous. V lost 0 bases and J 9 bases, leaving 8 bases between the germline ends. Germline V lookup: CDR1 LGHNA, CDR2 YSLEER. The CDR3 spans 12 residues. As DNA, the CDR3 is TGCGCCAGCAGCCAAGATCGTGGGAAAGCTTTCCTT. As protein: CASSQDRGKAFL.

The table lists this clonotype with many counts. The chain recombines TRBV20-1 with TRBJ2-1; D call uncertain. This CDR3 is built from 13 residues. The germline V and J ends were trimmed by 3 bases and 0 bases, with 6 bases remaining between them. CDR1 DFQATT and CDR2 SNEGSKA come from the germline V gene (reference sequence). CDR3 coding DNA: TGCAGTGCTAGCTCCTACTCCTACAATGAGCAGTTCTTC. Amino acid sequence: CSASSYSYNEQFF.

The sample holds many counts of this clonotype. This sequence joins TRBV7-8 and TRBJ1-2; weak D call: TRBD1 (5 bases). The germline CDR1 and CDR2 sequences are SGHVS and FQNEAQ. V was pared by 3 bases and J by 4 bases, with 15 bases between. The CDR3 totals 15 residues. CDR3 in amino acids: CASSLVLHGGYGYTF. The CDR3, as DNA: TGTGCCAGCAGCTTGGTTCTCCATGGGGGCTATGGCTACACCTTC.

This clonotype was counted many times. The rearrangement uses TRBV21-1 and TRBJ1-2. TRBV21-1 has pseudogene status. There are 16 residues in the CDR3. CDR3 loop: CASSINGWAVAYGYTF. In DNA form, the CDR3 reads TGTGCCAGCAGCATCAACGGCTGGGCCGTAGCCTATGGCTACACCTTC.

The rearrangement uses TRBV7-8 and TRBJ2-7; D is tentatively TRBD1 or TRBD2 (5 bases each). The germline gives CDR1 SGHVS, CDR2 FQNEAQ. The length of the CDR3 is 13 residues. V was shortened by 0 bases and J by 7 bases, with 10 bases between the two germline ends. CDR3 sequence: CASSLAGTGEQYV. Here the CDR3 DNA reads TGTGCCAGCAGCTTAGCCGGGACGGGAGAGCAGTACGTC.

This rearrangement joins TRBV7-2 to TRBJ2-3, with 14 bases aligning to TRBD2. The length of the CDR3 is 16 residues. The germline gives CDR1 SGHTA, CDR2 FQGNSA. V gave up 5 bases and J gave up 5 bases; unmatched junction bases: 6. The CDR3 spells CASSKTSGGAGDTQYF. The CDR3 DNA sequence: TGTGCCAGCAGCAAGACTAGCGGGGGGGCCGGAGATACGCAGTATTTT. Variable domain in full (rest from reference TRBV7-2 and TRBJ2-3): GAGVSQSPSNKVTEKGKDVELRCDPISGHTALYWYRQSLGQGLEFLIYFQGNSAPDKSGLPSDRFSAERTGGSVSTLTIQRTQQEDSAVYLCASSKTSGGAGDTQYFGPGTRLTVL.

This clonotype was observed at least ten times. The V call is TRBV29-1, the J call TRBJ2-5, with 11 nucleotides matching TRBD2. CDR1 is SQVTM and CDR2 is ANQGSEA in the germline V gene. V was clipped by 6 bases and J by 2 bases; unmatched bases: 8. This CDR3 comprises 15 residues. This chain's CDR3 is CSVDGTSGTQETQYF. As DNA, the CDR3 is TGCAGCGTCGATGGGACTAGCGGAACTCAAGAGACCCAGTACTTC.

This clonotype showed up just a few times. The V call is TRBV18, the J call TRBJ2-7, with 8 bases fitting TRBD2. CDR3 length: 15 amino acids. Germline values: CDR1 KGHSH, CDR2 LQKENI. Germline trimming cut 2 bases from V and 2 bases from J; bases unmatched to any gene: 5. CDR3 residues: CASSPTPGGAYEQYF. Here the CDR3 DNA reads TGTGCCAGCTCACCAACCCCGGGGGGGGCCTACGAGCAGTACTTC.

In this sample, this clonotype turned up a few times. The chain employs TRBV6-5 and TRBJ2-7; 7 nucleotides match TRBD2. The trim removed 6 bases at V and 5 bases at J, leaving 7 bases unmatched. This CDR3 region has 13 residues. The germline V gene encodes CDR1 MNHEY and CDR2 SVGAGI. This CDR3 is CASRGTGRDEQYV. The CDR3 DNA sequence: TGTGCCAGCAGGGGGACGGGGAGGGACGAGCAGTACGTC.

The chain combines TRBV11-3 with TRBJ2-3; D perhaps matches TRBD2 (5 bases). The CDR3 has 13 residues. V lost 5 bases, J lost 7 bases, and 13 bases lay in between. Germline V lookup: CDR1 SGHNT, CDR2 YENEEA. CDR3 amino acids: CASSAFRENTQYF. Written as DNA, the CDR3 is TGTGCCAGCAGCGCTTTTAGGGAGAATACGCAGTATTTT.

This clonotype was seen ten or more times. CDR3: CASSLLAQPQHF. CDR3 sequence (DNA): TGTGCCAGCAGTTTATTGGCTCAGCCCCAGCATTTT. The V gene is TRBV28, the J gene TRBJ1-5; no clear D gene. Germline V gene sequence: CDR1 MDHEN, CDR2 SYDVKM. This CDR3 spans 12 amino acids. V was pared by 1 base and J by 6 bases, with 4 bases between.